These 32 T cell receptor beta chains came from one sample sequenced in a study of blood T cell repertoires in COVID-19. Assay: immunoSEQ multiplex PCR; the TCRdb copy retains only in-frame clones and omits some. Among 300,000 to 400,000 clones listed, 87% were seen once. Source material: peripheral blood. Receptors were obtained from a man aged 25 to 40 with COVID-19, enrolled during active disease.

This sequence joins TRBV11-2 and TRBJ2-2, with 7 nucleotides matching TRBD1. Trimming at V came to 6 bases and at J to 6 bases, leaving 10 bases not matched to a gene. This CDR3 is 15 amino acids long. Germline loops: CDR1 SGHAT, CDR2 FQNNGV. The CDR3 region has the DNA TGTGCCAGCAGTCCTTTCTGGACAGGTCCCGGGGAGCTGTTTTTT. Its translation is CASSPFWTGPGELFF.

This clone turned up a few times. The genes are TRBV7-9 and TRBJ2-7; D might be TRBD1 (6 bases). The V gene's germline CDR1 is SEHNR and CDR2 FQNEAQ (reference sequence). The CDR3 runs 13 residues. Trimming shortened V by 3 bases and J by 4 bases, and 10 bases separated the two germline ends. CDR3 in DNA: TGTGCCAGCAGCTTCGGCACAGGGTACGAGCAGTACTTC. It is translated as CASSFGTGYEQYF.

A note on this clone: At one boundary the junction diverges from the germline segment, which might be a read error. This chain links TRBV18 with TRBJ2-1; TRBD1 matches 7 bases. CDR1 and CDR2 (germline): KGHSH, LQKENI. This CDR3 has 14 residues. The CDR3 DNA follows: TGTGCCAGCACACCGGGACAGTACTACAATGAGCAGTTCTTC. Translating it yields CASTPGQYYNEQFF.

The CDR3 coding sequence is TGTGCCATCAGTGTACAGGGTGTAAACACTGAAGCTTTCTTT. Amino acids: CAISVQGVNTEAFF. The chain uses TRBV10-3 and TRBJ1-1; D might be TRBD1 (6 bases). The CDR3 contains 14 residues. Germline-derived CDR1 and CDR2 are ENHRY and SYGVKD. Trimming took 4 bases from V and 2 from J, leaving 11 bases between them.

The J gene is TRBJ2-1, the V gene TRBV6-5; 8 bases align to TRBD2. The germline V gene has CDR1 MNHEY and CDR2 SVGAGI. With 0 bases clipped from V and 7 bases from J, the junction kept 5 bases outside the gene matches. CDR3 length equals 15 residues. CDR3 DNA: TGTGCCAGCAGTTACTCGGTAGCGGGAAGAAATGAGCAGTTCTTC. It specifies CASSYSVAGRNEQFF.

The V and J genes are TRBV9 and TRBJ1-5, with 9 bases aligning to TRBD1. V was clipped by 0 bases and J by 7 bases; unmatched bases: 11. The germline V gene has CDR1 SGDLS and CDR2 YYNGEE. The CDR3 length is 17 residues. The CDR3 here is CASSVEGQGSRRQPQHF. In nucleotides, the CDR3 is TGTGCCAGCAGCGTAGAAGGACAGGGGAGTCGCCGGCAGCCCCAGCATTTT.

The sample holds a few counts of this clone. CDR3 in DNA: TGTGCCAGCAGCCGCGGGGGCTCTGGGGCCAACGTCCTGACTTTC. It encodes CASSRGGSGANVLTF. The V gene is TRBV7-9, the J gene TRBJ2-6, with 7 positions matching TRBD2. V lost 5 bases to trimming and J lost 0 bases; unmatched junction nucleotides: 1. Germline lookup yields CDR1 SEHNR and CDR2 FQNEAQ (reference sequence). CDR3 length: 15 amino acids.

The chain couples TRBV9 to TRBJ1-1; tentatively, D is TRBD1 (5 bases). V gave up 0 bases and J gave up 0 bases, with 9 bases separating them. CDR1 and CDR2 from the germline V gene are SGDLS and YYNGEE. CDR3 length: 15 amino acids. CDR3 sequence (DNA): TGTGCCAGCAGCGTAGCGGAGGGGATGAACACTGAAGCTTTCTTT. It is translated as CASSVAEGMNTEAFF.

This chain connects TRBV29-1 to TRBJ1-2; TRBD1 matches at 8 bases. V was pared by 4 bases and J by 5 bases, with 3 bases of the junction left unmatched. The CDR3 covers 12 residues. CDR1 is SQVTM, CDR2 ANQGSEA, per germline. DNA of the CDR3: TGCAGCGTTGCGGACAGGGATTATGGCTACACCTTC. Its translation: CSVADRDYGYTF.

The chain carries TRBV30 and TRBJ1-1; D unresolved. V shed 4 bases and J shed 1 base, with 4 bases lying between them. The CDR3 is 11 residues long. The germline gives CDR1 GTSNPN, CDR2 SVGIG (reference sequence). For the CDR3, the DNA is TGTGCCTGGAACAAGAACACTGAAGCTTTCTTT. Amino acids: CAWNKNTEAFF.

The rearrangement joins TRBV28 to TRBJ1-4; 12 bases map to TRBD1. The CDR3 is made up of 16 amino acids. Germline CDR1 reads MDHEN; CDR2 reads SYDVKM. V gave up 7 bases and J gave up 8 bases; unmatched junction bases: 11. The CDR3 coding sequence is TGTGCCAGCAAGGGACAGGGGGCCCTTCGGTTCGAAAAACTGTTTTTT. Its protein product is CASKGQGALRFEKLFF.

This chain uses TRBV5-4 with TRBJ2-1, with 7 bases identical to TRBD2. Germline assignment: CDR1 SGHNT and CDR2 YYREEE (reference sequence). The CDR3 has 15 amino acids. Trimming took 1 base from V and 5 from J; bases not matched to a gene: 6. The CDR3 region has the DNA TGTGCCAGCAGCTTGTCTAGCGGAAGAAACAATGAGCAGTTCTTC. This gives the protein CASSLSSGRNNEQFF. Drawing the rest from reference TRBV5-4 and TRBJ2-1, the complete variable domain is ETGVTQSPTHLIKTRGQQVTLRCSSQSGHNTVSWYQQALGQGPQFIFQYYREEENGRGNFPPRFSGLQFPNYSSELNVNALELDDSALYLCASSLSSGRNNEQFFGPGTRLTVL.

The chain uses TRBV2 and TRBJ2-4; D not resolved. This CDR3 has 16 residues. From germline, CDR1 is SNHLY and CDR2 FYNNEI. Deletions cut 4 bases from V and 1 base from J, with 14 bases between. The CDR3 protein is CASSARLEQAKNIQYF. CDR3 nucleotides: TGTGCCAGCAGTGCCAGACTCGAGCAGGCCAAAAACATTCAGTACTTC.

This chain links TRBV28 with TRBJ2-1; 8 nucleotides match TRBD2. This CDR3 comprises 17 residues. J gave up 4 bases and V 6 bases, and 14 bases lay outside the gene matches. The V gene's germline CDR1 is MDHEN and CDR2 SYDVKM. The CDR3 nucleotides read TGTGCCAGCAGCTTTTCACCCACTAGCGGATCATACAATGAGCAGTTCTTC. Translated, it gives CASSFSPTSGSYNEQFF.

The chain has TRBV7-2 and TRBJ1-2; TRBD1 matches at 7 bases. Germline-derived CDR1 and CDR2 are SGHTA and FQGNSA. This CDR3 has 16 amino acids. V lost 2 bases to trimming and J lost 4 bases; unmatched junction nucleotides: 10. CDR3 loop: CASSLSPGTAPYGYTF. In DNA form, the CDR3 reads TGTGCCAGCAGCTTATCCCCCGGGACAGCCCCCTATGGCTACACCTTC. Supplemented by reference TRBV7-2 and TRBJ1-2, the full variable domain reads GAGVSQSPSNKVTEKGKDVELRCDPISGHTALYWYRQSLGQGLEFLIYFQGNSAPDKSGLPSDRFSAERTGGSVSTLTIQRTQQEDSAVYLCASSLSPGTAPYGYTFGSGTRLTVV.

The chain links TRBV6-5 to TRBJ2-3, with D hard to call. Germline V gene lookup returns CDR1 MNHEY and CDR2 SVGAGI. The CDR3 is 14 residues long. With 5 bases removed from V and 1 base from J, the gap between germline ends came to 10 bases. The CDR3 region has the DNA TGTGCCAGCAGTAGCCCCGGAGGCACAGATACGCAGTATTTT. This sequence encodes CASSSPGGTDTQYF.

V gene TRBV28 combines with J gene TRBJ2-7, with 7 bases identical to TRBD1. V trimming: 3 bases; J trimming: 2 bases; junction bases outside the gene matches: 7. This CDR3 spans 15 amino acids. The germline gives CDR1 MDHEN, CDR2 SYDVKM. CDR3 residues: CASSFGGQIAYEQYF. The DNA of the CDR3 is TGTGCCAGCAGTTTTGGGGGACAGATAGCCTACGAGCAGTACTTC.

The rearrangement uses TRBV19 and TRBJ1-2; 7 nucleotides match TRBD1. The CDR3 extends over 16 amino acids. V lost 0 bases to trimming and J lost 3 bases; unmatched junction nucleotides: 7. Germline V gives CDR1 LNHDA, CDR2 SQIVND (reference sequence). The CDR3 protein is CASSIDQEGADYGYTF. CDR3 nucleotide sequence: TGTGCCAGTAGTATAGATCAGGAGGGGGCGGACTATGGCTACACCTTC.

The rearrangement links TRBV24-1 to TRBJ2-7, with 7 bases aligning to TRBD1. Germline CDR1 is KGHDR and CDR2 is SFDVKD. This CDR3 is 16 amino acids long. The J segment lost 7 bases and the V segment lost 3 bases, leaving 14 bases of the junction unmatched. The CDR3 coding sequence is TGTGCCACCAGTGATCAGACAGGGACGGCGGAGAGGGAGCAGTACTTC. Translated, it gives CATSDQTGTAEREQYF.

V is TRBV19 and J is TRBJ2-3, with a weak D call TRBD2 (7 bases). The V gene's germline CDR1 is LNHDA and CDR2 SQIVND (reference sequence). Trimming cost V 3 bases and J 2 bases, with 15 bases left between them. This CDR3 has 16 residues. This CDR3 reads CASSIGGGGYTDTQYF. CDR3 nucleotides: TGTGCCAGTAGTATTGGAGGGGGGGGTTACACAGATACGCAGTATTTT.

About this clone itself: Distinct nucleotide sequences in the sample also encode this CDR3. The chain recombines TRBV5-1 with TRBJ2-4, with 14 positions matching TRBD2. Germline V gene data show CDR1 as SGHRS and CDR2 as YFSETQ. The trim removed 2 bases at V and 2 bases at J, leaving 9 bases unmatched. CDR3 size: 19 residues. The DNA for the CDR3 is TGCGCCAGCAGCTTACGACTAGCGGGGGGGCCGAATCCCAAAAACATTCAGTACTTC. It translates to CASSLRLAGGPNPKNIQYF.

About this clone itself: Within the sample, other DNA sequences also encode this same CDR3. The J gene is TRBJ1-2, the V gene TRBV9; 8 positions match TRBD1. Germline loops: CDR1 SGDLS, CDR2 YYNGEE. The CDR3 loop spans 13 amino acids. V shed 2 bases and J 4 bases; nucleotides not matched to a gene: 1. As DNA, the CDR3 is TGTGCCAGCAGCGTTGGACAGGGCTATGGCTACACCTTC. This codes for CASSVGQGYGYTF.

This clone showed up just a few times. The gene calls are TRBV3-1 (or the pseudogene TRBV3-2) and TRBJ2-7; TRBD1 might be the D (6 bases). V gave up 1 base and J gave up 3 bases, with 13 bases separating them. CDR1 is LGHDT, CDR2 YNNKEL, per germline (reference sequence). The CDR3 is 15 amino acids. The CDR3: CASSQVQGRLYEQYF. CDR3 DNA sequence: TGTGCCAGCAGCCAAGTTCAGGGGCGACTCTACGAGCAGTACTTC.

J is TRBJ2-1 and V is TRBV27; TRBD1 might be the D (6 bases). V lost 0 bases to trimming and J lost 4 bases, with 10 bases between them. CDR3 size: 15 residues. Germline V gives CDR1 MNHEY, CDR2 SMNVEV (reference sequence). Written as DNA, the CDR3 is TGTGCCAGCAGTTTATCGGGGGCCCAGTACAATGAGCAGTTCTTC. Its protein product is CASSLSGAQYNEQFF.

V gene TRBV10-3 combines with J gene TRBJ1-1, with D maybe TRBD1 (6 bases). This CDR3 comprises 13 residues. Trimming shortened V by 3 bases and J by 1 base, and 6 bases separated the two germline ends. Per germline, CDR1 ENHRY and CDR2 SYGVKD. CDR3 protein: CAISDRGNTEAFF. CDR3 sequence (DNA): TGTGCCATCAGTGACAGGGGGAACACTGAAGCTTTCTTT.

The V and J genes are TRBV4-2 and TRBJ2-7; 12 nucleotides agree with TRBD1. Germline assignment: CDR1 LGHNA and CDR2 YNFKEQ. The length of the CDR3 is 15 residues. The V segment lost 0 bases and the J segment 12 bases; nucleotides outside the gene matches: 9. As DNA, the CDR3 is TGTGCCAGCAGCCAAGATCTAGGGACAGGGGGCTCCCTGTACTTC. This gives the protein CASSQDLGTGGSLYF.

For the CDR3, the DNA is TGTGCCAGCAGCTTCGTTGGAGCTGAGCAGTTCTTC. Its protein product is CASSFVGAEQFF. The genes are TRBV11-2 and TRBJ2-1; D gene uncertain. V gave up 3 bases and J gave up 9 bases, with 9 bases separating them. CDR1 is SGHAT and CDR2 is FQNNGV in the germline V gene. The CDR3 has 12 amino acids.

The genes are TRBV4-2 and TRBJ2-5; possible D gene TRBD1, 5 bases. The CDR3 is 14 residues long. Germline V gene sequence: CDR1 LGHNA, CDR2 YNFKEQ. Trimming cost V 2 bases and J 2 bases, with 9 bases left between them. The CDR3 spells CASSQTGSQETQYF. As DNA, the CDR3 is TGTGCCAGCAGCCAAACAGGTTCGCAAGAGACCCAGTACTTC.

This clone was seen just once. The chain recombines TRBV5-1 with TRBJ2-1, with D possibly matching TRBD1 (6 bases). Deletions cut 0 bases from V and 0 bases from J, with 13 bases between. This CDR3 is 17 amino acids long. Germline values: CDR1 SGHRS, CDR2 YFSETQ. The CDR3 loop is CASSLAYRANSYNEQFF. CDR3 nucleotides: TGCGCCAGCAGCTTGGCATACAGGGCAAACTCCTACAATGAGCAGTTCTTC.

The chain uses TRBV5-1 and TRBJ2-5, with 8 bases identical to TRBD1. The V and J ends lost 3 bases and 4 bases, in that order; junction bases with no gene match: 5. The germline CDR1 and CDR2 sequences are SGHRS and YFSETQ. The CDR3 length is 14 residues. CDR3 region: CASSSDRGGETQYF. CDR3 coding DNA: TGCGCCAGCAGCTCTGACAGGGGCGGAGAGACCCAGTACTTC.

The gene calls are TRBV5-1 and TRBJ1-3, with D hard to call. The CDR3 extends over 14 amino acids. Per the germline V gene, CDR1 is SGHRS and CDR2 is YFSETQ. V was shortened by 0 bases and J by 0 bases, with 4 bases between the two germline ends. Written as DNA, the CDR3 is TGCGCCAGCAGCTTGGCGGTCTCTGGAAACACCATATATTTT. It codes for CASSLAVSGNTIYF.

The chain is built from TRBV19 and TRBJ2-3; 15 bases are a match to TRBD2. Germline trimming cut 6 bases from V and 2 bases from J; bases unmatched to any gene: 18. CDR3 length: 21 amino acids. Germline V gene sequence: CDR1 LNHDA, CDR2 SQIVND (reference sequence). The CDR3 DNA is TGTGCCAGTAGCGGAATTTCCGGGACTAGCGGGGGGCGGGGAGCCACAGATACGCAGTATTTT. This translates into CASSGISGTSGGRGATDTQYF.